Presented here are 31 T cell receptor beta chains from one specimen sequenced in a study of T cells in Graves' hyperthyroidism and ophthalmopathy. RNA transcripts provided the source from which TCR beta CDR3 regions were amplified. HTBI primers drove first-round RT-PCR of the TCR CDR3. A single record per CDR3 protein comes from TCRdb applying MiXCR to the multiplex PCR reads. This sample has some 420,000 distinct CDR3 sequences; 12% to 15% occur once, and the top ten carry approximately 5.8%. Input material: blood. These TCRs come from a woman younger than 35 with Graves' hyperthyroidism.

Ten or more counts support this clonotype. This chain joins TRBV12-3 or TRBV12-4 and TRBJ2-1, with D tentatively TRBD2 (6 bases). Between the trimmed V and J ends, which lost 0 bases and 5 bases, there was a span of 8 bases. The CDR3 is 14 residues long. The CDR3 coding sequence is TGTGCCAGCAGTTTAGCGGGAGGTCACAATGAGCAGTTCTTC. Protein sequence: CASSLAGGHNEQFF.

This clonotype was counted ten times or more. The rearrangement joins TRBV30 to TRBJ1-5; D unresolved. Germline assignment: CDR1 GTSNPN and CDR2 SVGIG (reference sequence). The CDR3 loop spans 13 amino acids. The V end lost 0 bases, the J end lost 7 bases, and 10 bases lay between the germline ends. The CDR3 nucleotides are TGTGCCTGGAGTGTAAATTTGGGCCAGCCCCAGCATTTT. This codes for CAWSVNLGQPQHF.

The chain employs TRBV9 and TRBJ2-7; 7 bases align to TRBD2. V trimming: 0 bases; J trimming: 0 bases; junction bases outside the gene matches: 9. The CDR3 consists of 17 residues. Per the germline V gene, CDR1 is SGDLS and CDR2 is YYNGEE. Here the CDR3 DNA reads TGTGCCAGCAGCGTAGGTCCTCTCGGGGGGTTCTCCTACGAGCAGTACTTC. Its translation is CASSVGPLGGFSYEQYF.

The chain links TRBV19 to TRBJ2-5; D not resolved. From germline, CDR1 is LNHDA and CDR2 SQIVND (reference sequence). The CDR3 consists of 13 residues. The V and J ends lost 0 bases and 11 bases respectively, with 13 bases between them. DNA for the CDR3: TGTGCCAGTAGTATAGATCGAAAGGGCGGACAGTACTTC. Protein: CASSIDRKGGQYF.

This clonotype was detected a few times. This chain links TRBV28 with TRBJ2-6; no firm D call. Trimming shortened V by 2 bases and J by 12 bases, and 5 bases separated the two germline ends. Germline V CDR1 and CDR2: MDHEN, SYDVKM. The CDR3 is 11 amino acids. In DNA form, the CDR3 reads TGTGCCAGCAGTTTAGAAGGCGTCCTGACTTTC. Protein: CASSLEGVLTF. Filled out from reference TRBV28 and TRBJ2-6, the complete variable domain reads DVKVTQSSRYLVKRTGEKVFLECVQDMDHENMFWYRQDPGLGLRLIYFSYDVKMKEKGDIPEGYSVSREKKERFSLILESASTNQTSMYLCASSLEGVLTFGAGSRLTVL.

This clonotype appeared a few times. V usage is TRBV6-5 and J usage is TRBJ1-3, with D possibly being TRBD1 (6 bases). CDR3 length: 18 residues. Looked up from germline, CDR1 is MNHEY and CDR2 is SVGAGI. Trimming removed 2 bases from V and 2 bases from J, with 19 bases in between. The CDR3 nucleotides read TGTGCCAGCAGTTACCCTAATAACCCGGGGGGCACTGGAAACACCATATATTTT. Translation gives CASSYPNNPGGTGNTIYF.

This clonotype showed up many times. This chain connects TRBV11-2 to TRBJ2-2; the match to TRBD1 covers 8 bases. CDR1 SGHAT and CDR2 FQNNGV come from the germline V gene. The trim removed 1 base at V and 7 bases at J, leaving 8 bases unmatched. The CDR3 has 16 amino acids. As DNA, the CDR3 is TGTGCCAGCAGCTTAGTTGCAGGGGGCGATATCGGGGAGCTGTTTTTT. Its translation is CASSLVAGGDIGELFF. The whole variable domain, remainder taken from reference TRBV11-2 and TRBJ2-2, is EAGVAQSPRYKIIEKRQSVAFWCNPISGHATLYWYQQILGQGPKLLIQFQNNGVVDDSQLPKDRFSAERLKGVDSTLKIQPAKLEDSAVYLCASSLVAGGDIGELFFGEGSRLTVL.

This clonotype has a count of ten or more. The V call is TRBV7-2, the J call TRBJ2-5; TRBD1 might be the D (6 bases). The CDR3 is made up of 13 amino acids. Trimming cost V 3 bases and J 5 bases, with 10 bases left between them. Germline V gene sequence: CDR1 SGHTA, CDR2 FQGNSA. The CDR3 nucleotides are TGTGCCAGCAGCTTTAACAGGGTCGAGACCCAGTACTTC. Translation: CASSFNRVETQYF.

The chain is built from TRBV2 and TRBJ2-3; 9 positions match TRBD2. The CDR3 length is 18 residues. The germline CDR1 and CDR2 sequences are SNHLY and FYNNEI. The V gene end was trimmed by 5 bases and the J gene end by 0 bases; junction bases not matched to a gene: 12. CDR3 residues: CASSYGLAGITSTDTQYF. The DNA of the CDR3 is TGTGCCAGCAGTTATGGGCTAGCGGGAATAACTAGCACAGATACGCAGTATTTT.

This clonotype was picked up a small number of times. This chain connects TRBV6-2 or TRBV6-3 to TRBJ2-3; possibly TRBD1 for D (6 bases). Deletions cut 5 bases from V and 2 bases from J, with 11 bases between. Germline CDR1 and CDR2: MNHEY and SVGEGT. The CDR3 contains 14 residues. The CDR3 DNA sequence: TGTGCCAGCAGTGGGGGCAGGCCCACAGATACGCAGTATTTT. It specifies CASSGGRPTDTQYF.

The sample holds many counts of this clonotype. The genes are TRBV28 and TRBJ2-4, with 14 bases matching TRBD2. The V gene's germline CDR1 is MDHEN and CDR2 SYDVKM. The CDR3 has 15 residues. Germline trimming cut 4 bases from V and 9 bases from J; bases unmatched to any gene: 5. This chain's CDR3 is CASSSTSGRVRIQYF. The CDR3 DNA reads TGTGCCAGCAGTTCGACTAGCGGGAGGGTTCGCATTCAGTACTTC.

The gene calls are TRBV28 and TRBJ2-2; 8 positions match TRBD2. Germline CDR1 is MDHEN and CDR2 is SYDVKM. The CDR3 loop spans 15 amino acids. Trimming cost V 6 bases and J 7 bases; bases outside gene matches: 10. The CDR3 protein is CASSQEGLDSGELFF. The DNA for the CDR3 is TGTGCCAGCAGCCAAGAGGGACTAGACAGCGGGGAGCTGTTTTTT.

V is TRBV10-3 and J is TRBJ2-3; perhaps TRBD1 as D (6 bases). CDR3 length: 16 amino acids. V was clipped by 6 bases and J by 4 bases, with 20 bases between them. Germline-derived CDR1 and CDR2 are ENHRY and SYGVKD. CDR3 loop: CAIRGRDNESSDTQYF. CDR3 sequence (DNA): TGTGCCATCAGGGGCCGGGACAACGAAAGTTCAGATACGCAGTATTTT.

This clonotype showed up many times. The gene calls are TRBV6-1 and TRBJ2-7; D possibly corresponds to TRBD1 (6 bases). Germline V gene data show CDR1 as MNHNS and CDR2 as SASEGT. V lost 6 bases and J lost 3, with 15 bases in between. There are 14 residues in the CDR3. CDR3 bases: TGTGCCAGCAGCGAGACGACAGGCAGCTACGAGCAGTACTTC. Residues: CASSETTGSYEQYF.

J is TRBJ2-7 and V is TRBV7-9; D is possibly TRBD2 (6 bases). The germline CDR1 and CDR2 sequences are SEHNR and FQNEAQ (reference sequence). Trimming removed 2 bases from V and 5 bases from J, with 13 bases in between. This CDR3 comprises 14 residues. CDR3 nucleotide sequence: TGTGCCAGCAGCTTACGGGAGCTGGCGCACGAGCAGTACTTC. The encoded protein is CASSLRELAHEQYF.

This clonotype showed up just a few times. V usage is TRBV7-9 and J usage is TRBJ2-2, with 9 positions matching TRBD1. Germline loops: CDR1 SEHNR, CDR2 FQNEAQ (reference sequence). CDR3 length: 15 residues. J was trimmed by 5 bases and V by 1 base; bases with no gene match: 2. This chain's CDR3 is CASSLGTGETGELFF. For the CDR3, the DNA is TGTGCCAGCAGCTTAGGGACAGGGGAAACCGGGGAGCTGTTTTTT.

This sequence joins TRBV9 and TRBJ1-6; D call uncertain. In germline, CDR1 is SGDLS, CDR2 YYNGEE. V dropped 0 bases and J dropped 7 bases, with 8 bases sitting between them. CDR3 length equals 14 residues. CDR3 sequence (DNA): TGTGCCAGCAGCGTAGGGACCAGGAATTCACCCCTCCACTTT. Amino acid sequence: CASSVGTRNSPLHF. The variable domain in full, with the rest retrieved from reference TRBV9 and TRBJ1-6, is DSGVTQTPKHLITATGQRVTLRCSPRSGDLSVYWYQQSLDQGLQFLIQYYNGEERAKGNILERFSAQQFPDLHSELNLSSLELGDSALYFCASSVGTRNSPLHFGNGTRLTVT.

This chain joins TRBV7-3 and TRBJ2-7, with D tentatively TRBD2 (5 bases). The CDR3 is 16 residues long. Germline V CDR1 and CDR2: SGHTA, FQGTGA. V lost 2 bases and J lost 3, with 17 bases in between. The CDR3 spells CASSLLLREFCYEQYF. In nucleotides, the CDR3 is TGTGCCAGCAGCTTACTTTTGAGGGAGTTCTGCTACGAGCAGTACTTC.

The table lists this clonotype with many counts. This sequence joins TRBV30 and TRBJ1-3; D uncertain. Trimming shortened V by 3 bases and J by 1 base, and 10 bases separated the two germline ends. Germline V gene lookup returns CDR1 GTSNPN and CDR2 SVGIG (reference sequence). This CDR3 contains 14 residues. The CDR3 sequence is CAWSIGSSGNTIYF. As DNA, the CDR3 is TGTGCCTGGAGCATAGGGTCATCTGGAAACACCATATATTTT.

The rearrangement uses TRBV20-1 and TRBJ1-4; 7 nucleotides match TRBD1. The germline CDR1 and CDR2 sequences are DFQATT and SNEGSKA (reference sequence). J lost 6 bases, V lost 3 bases, and 10 bases had no gene match. This CDR3 region has 15 residues. The DNA for the CDR3 is TGCAGTGCTAGTAGTGCTGGACAGGCACATGAAAAACTGTTTTTT. It specifies CSASSAGQAHEKLFF.

Ten or more counts support this clonotype. The V gene is TRBV3-1, the J gene TRBJ1-1; possible D gene TRBD1, 6 bases. The ends were cut back, 6 bases at V and 5 bases at J, with 10 bases in the middle. Germline CDR1 is LGHDT and CDR2 is YNNKEL (reference sequence). The CDR3 extends over 12 amino acids. The CDR3 loop reads CASSQRGTEAFF. The CDR3 bases are TGTGCCAGCAGTCAAAGGGGGACTGAAGCTTTCTTT.

This clonotype has a count of ten or more. This chain joins TRBV28 and TRBJ2-4, with TRBD2 matching 8 bases. Germline V gene lookup returns CDR1 MDHEN and CDR2 SYDVKM. The length of the CDR3 is 15 residues. V was pared by 5 bases and J by 8 bases, with 11 bases of the junction left unmatched. CDR3 sequence (DNA): TGTGCCAGCAGTGTCATCGGGGGGGGAATGGACATTCAGTACTTC. Translation gives CASSVIGGGMDIQYF.

This chain connects TRBV5-1 to TRBJ2-5, with 9 bases lining up with TRBD2. V lost 4 bases, J lost 3 bases, and 4 bases stayed unmatched. Germline-derived CDR1 and CDR2 are SGHRS and YFSETQ. CDR3 length equals 14 residues. This chain's CDR3 is CASSGGRAEETQYF. The CDR3 nucleotides are TGCGCCAGCAGCGGCGGGAGGGCCGAAGAGACCCAGTACTTC.

In its sample, this clonotype was seen many times. This chain links TRBV7-3 with TRBJ2-7; D possibly corresponds to TRBD1 (6 bases). V lost 5 bases and J 5 bases, leaving 16 bases between the germline ends. Germline V lookup: CDR1 SGHTA, CDR2 FQGTGA. The CDR3 has 14 residues. The CDR3 DNA reads TGTGCCAGCAGCCCACAGGGTGGCCCTGACGAGCAGTACTTC. This gives the protein CASSPQGGPDEQYF.

At least ten counts were recorded for this clonotype. This chain's CDR3 is CASSQADRGHQETQYF. The CDR3 DNA reads TGCGCCAGCAGCCAAGCAGACAGGGGGCATCAAGAGACCCAGTACTTC. The chain couples TRBV4-1 to TRBJ2-5; 10 bases align to TRBD1. Germline values: CDR1 MGHRA, CDR2 YSYEKL. After removal of 1 base from V and 2 bases from J, the junction contained 4 bases not matched to a gene. This CDR3 region has 16 residues.

This clonotype was picked up one time. This may be a read error: a much more frequent sequence differs by one nucleotide. The CDR3 does not close with the conserved phenylalanine or tryptophan, likely indicating a read error. This chain uses TRBV6-1 with TRBJ2-5, with TRBD1 identical over 11 bases. CDR1 is MNHNS and CDR2 is SASEGT in the germline V gene. CDR3 length: 17 amino acids. With V trimmed by 6 bases and J by 4 bases, 13 bases remained unmatched. The CDR3 sequence is CASSPDGQGARRETQYL. CDR3 in DNA: TGTGCCAGCAGCCCCGATGGACAGGGGGCGCGAAGAGAGACCCAGTACCTC.

This clonotype was counted ten times or more. The chain has TRBV2 and TRBJ2-5, with D unclear. Trimming left V 4 bases short and J 1 base short, with 7 bases between. The CDR3 has 13 amino acids. Germline V gene lookup returns CDR1 SNHLY and CDR2 FYNNEI. The CDR3 DNA follows: TGTGCCAGCAGTGTGGCTTCCCAAGAGACCCAGTACTTC. It is translated as CASSVASQETQYF.

This clonotype was found many times. V gene TRBV11-1 combines with J gene TRBJ2-3; D gene uncertain. The CDR3 is 15 residues long. Germline loops: CDR1 SGHAT, CDR2 FQDESV (reference sequence). The V and J ends lost 3 bases and 1 base respectively, with 11 bases between them. Here the CDR3 reads CASSFVEKGTDTQYF. The CDR3 region has the DNA TGTGCCAGCAGCTTCGTTGAGAAAGGCACAGATACGCAGTATTTT.

The chain links TRBV5-6 to TRBJ2-4; 7 bases match TRBD1. V was clipped by 0 bases and J by 8 bases; unmatched bases: 8. Germline V gives CDR1 SGHDT, CDR2 YYEEEE. This CDR3 spans 15 amino acids. The DNA for the CDR3 is TGTGCCAGCAGCTTGGCCCTAGGGGGCGCGGACATTCAGTACTTC. It is translated as CASSLALGGADIQYF.

This clonotype was counted at least ten times. The V and J genes are TRBV20-1 and TRBJ2-3, with 8 bases matching TRBD2. CDR3 length equals 14 residues. In germline, CDR1 is DFQATT, CDR2 SNEGSKA (reference sequence). Germline trimming cut 5 bases from V and 0 bases from J; bases unmatched to any gene: 4. The CDR3 DNA sequence: TGCAGTGCTCCACTAGCGGATAGCACAGATACGCAGTATTTT. It encodes CSAPLADSTDTQYF.

There are many counts of this clonotype. J is TRBJ2-3 and V is TRBV27; D gene ambiguous. The CDR3 sequence is 12 residues long. The V gene's germline CDR1 is MNHEY and CDR2 SMNVEV (reference sequence). The ends were cut back, 8 bases at V and 4 bases at J, with 10 bases in the middle. The CDR3 DNA is TGTGCCAGCCGATTGACCCCAGATACGCAGTATTTT. This codes for CASRLTPDTQYF.